These 23 T cell receptor beta chains were all obtained from the same sample, sequenced in a study of T cell clusters in autoimmune cytopenias. Some 38,000 genome equivalents of blood DNA were amplified for TRB. TRB was amplified by touch-down multiplex PCR, primer pools A and B combined. TCRdb re-called the multiplex PCR reads; every CDR3 protein appears as one record, without DNA. The sample is made up of 4,000 to 5,000 distinct CDR3 sequences, and the top ten hold under 70% of it. These same data were also listed under a study on T cell repertoires in aging, cancer and after chemotherapy.

Material: peripheral blood. The receptors here all came from a human donor with an autoimmune cytopenia or autoimmune hepatitis (not recorded which).

V usage is TRBV19 and J usage is TRBJ1-6. Germline V gene sequence: CDR1 LNHDA, CDR2 SQIVND (reference sequence). This CDR3 comprises 15 residues. CDR3 loop: CASSIMVADNSPLHF.

CDR3: CASTAGAYGYTF. V is TRBV19 and J is TRBJ1-2; no DNA is available, so the TRBD1 call from TCRdb remains unchecked. The length of the CDR3 is 12 residues. Germline CDR1 and CDR2: LNHDA and SQIVND (reference sequence).

V usage is TRBV5-6 and J usage is TRBJ2-2; TCRdb's D call of TRBD1 is untestable without DNA. Germline lookup yields CDR1 SGHDT and CDR2 YYEEEE. The CDR3 covers 17 residues. The CDR3 loop reads CASSLGFATVVPGELFF.

The chain recombines TRBV6-5 with TRBJ2-2; no DNA is available, so the TRBD2 call from TCRdb remains unchecked. CDR1 and CDR2 (germline): MNHEY, SVGAGI. The length of the CDR3 is 14 residues. The CDR3 spells CASSYRRGTGELFF.

The rearrangement uses TRBV12-3 or TRBV12-4 and TRBJ2-3; the D call from TCRdb, TRBD2, cannot be confirmed without DNA. The CDR3 has 15 residues. The CDR3 protein is CASSLAGLYTDTQYF.

This rearrangement joins TRBV27 to TRBJ2-3. CDR3 length equals 14 residues. CDR1 and CDR2 (germline): MNHEY, SMNVEV (reference sequence). CDR3 amino acids: CASSLKQGTDTQYF.

This sequence joins TRBV5-6 and TRBJ2-5; no DNA is available, so the TRBD1 call from TCRdb remains unchecked. In germline, CDR1 is SGHDT, CDR2 YYEEEE. The CDR3 extends over 14 amino acids. The CDR3 loop is CASSAGGFGETQYF.

The rearrangement links TRBV6-1 to TRBJ2-7; TCRdb names TRBD2, which stays unverified in the absence of DNA. Germline V lookup: CDR1 MNHNS, CDR2 SASEGT. The CDR3 has 14 amino acids. The CDR3 loop reads CASRGVPPTYEQYF.

The chain is built from TRBV11-3 and TRBJ2-1; checking the TCRdb D call of TRBD2 is not possible without DNA. The CDR3 runs to 15 residues. Looked up from germline, CDR1 is SGHNT and CDR2 is YENEEA. This chain's CDR3 is CASRKGGLAVNEQFF.

This sequence joins TRBV27 and TRBJ2-3; the TCRdb D gene call, TRBD1, has no DNA to confirm it. Germline CDR1 reads MNHEY; CDR2 reads SMNVEV (reference sequence). The CDR3 has 14 residues. The CDR3 is CASSPRRATDTQYF.

The chain uses TRBV18 and TRBJ2-5. Germline-derived CDR1 and CDR2 are KGHSH and LQKENI. This CDR3 spans 14 amino acids. The chain's CDR3 is CASSPWQDQETQYF.

V is TRBV15 and J is TRBJ2-5. This CDR3 is 14 amino acids long. The germline V gene has CDR1 LNHNV and CDR2 YYDKDF (reference sequence). The CDR3 sequence: CATSRYDLEETQYF.

The J gene is TRBJ1-2, the V gene TRBV4-3; the D call of TRBD1 rests on TCRdb alone, since no DNA is present to check it. This CDR3 contains 16 residues. From germline, CDR1 is LGHNA and CDR2 YSLEER. CDR3 region: CASSQGNRVTNYGYTF.

The chain uses TRBV5-4 and TRBJ2-5; TCRdb names TRBD2, which stays unverified in the absence of DNA. The CDR3 spans 15 residues. CDR1 and CDR2 from the germline V gene are SGHNT and YYREEE (reference sequence). The CDR3 loop reads CASSLSLASQETQYF. The whole variable domain, remainder taken from reference TRBV5-4 and TRBJ2-5, is ETGVTQSPTHLIKTRGQQVTLRCSSQSGHNTVSWYQQALGQGPQFIFQYYREEENGRGNFPPRFSGLQFPNYSSELNVNALELDDSALYLCASSLSLASQETQYFGPGTRLLVL.

The genes are TRBV6-2 or TRBV6-3 and TRBJ1-5; TCRdb reports TRBD1, a call that lacks DNA to check it against. Germline CDR1 is MNHEY and CDR2 is SVGEGT. CDR3 size: 12 residues. The chain's CDR3 is CASRTGNQPQHF.

The J gene is TRBJ2-5, the V gene TRBV11-3; TCRdb designates TRBD1, a call that cannot be tested without DNA. The CDR3 totals 14 residues. The germline V gene has CDR1 SGHNT and CDR2 YENEEA. The chain's CDR3 is CASSHQRAQETQYF.

This chain links TRBV12-3 or TRBV12-4 with TRBJ2-3; no DNA is available, so the TRBD1 call from TCRdb remains unchecked. The CDR3 runs 15 residues. CDR3 sequence reads: CASSKDRGFADTQYF.

The V call is TRBV19, the J call TRBJ2-4; without DNA, the TCRdb call of TRBD1 cannot be checked. The germline V gene encodes CDR1 LNHDA and CDR2 SQIVND (reference sequence). The CDR3 is 15 amino acids. The CDR3: CASSIGGGPKNIQYF.

The chain couples TRBV6-5 to TRBJ2-1; TCRdb's D gene call, TRBD1, goes unchecked for lack of DNA. The length of the CDR3 is 14 residues. Germline V lookup: CDR1 MNHEY, CDR2 SVGAGI. The CDR3 here is CASRPHDRNNEQFF.

CDR3 sequence reads: CATIRTGTGIGANVLTF. The gene calls are TRBV15 and TRBJ2-6; the D gene TCRdb calls, TRBD1, cannot be checked with no DNA. The CDR3 loop spans 17 amino acids. Germline CDR1 LNHNV, CDR2 YYDKDF (reference sequence).

V gene TRBV5-4 combines with J gene TRBJ2-3; the TRBD1 assignment by TCRdb is unverifiable without DNA. This CDR3 is 13 amino acids long. Germline CDR1 reads SGHNT; CDR2 reads YYREEE (reference sequence). Here the CDR3 reads CASSLFRGDTQYF.

The chain uses TRBV29-1 and TRBJ1-1. The CDR3 is 15 amino acids. CDR1 SQVTM and CDR2 ANQGSEA come from the germline V gene. This chain's CDR3 is CSAALYRNLDTEAFF.

The chain carries TRBV11-3 and TRBJ2-1. CDR3 length: 15 residues. CDR1 is SGHNT and CDR2 is YENEEA in the germline V gene. CDR3 region: CASSATGSSYNEQFF.